The clone carrying this T cell receptor beta chain was recorded only once. Sequenced by immunoSEQ multiplex PCR; TCRdb stores in-frame clones only, minus some. The data contain 400,000 to 450,000 clones, 90% of them singletons. This sample was included in a study of Ad26.COV2.S vaccination and SARS-CoV-2 variants. Study-level information: Participant was drawn from the COV1001 Ad26.COV2.S trial arm.

As to treatment: around 19 received Ad26.COV2.S at low or high dose, single or two shots; several received placebo; per-sample allocation not given. Samples analyzed were those drawn on day 63 after the first vaccine or placebo injection. The V and J ends lost 3 bases and 2 bases, in that order; junction bases with no gene match: 5. In germline, CDR1 is SGHNT, CDR2 YYREEE (reference sequence). This CDR3 has 15 amino acids. The specimen was peripheral blood, collected in a trial of Ad26.COV2.S vaccine versus placebo. This sequence was found in a person between 18 and 65 years old who received the Ad26.COV2.S COVID-19 vaccine or a placebo. The chain uses TRBV5-4 and TRBJ2-1, with 7 bases identical to TRBD2. The CDR3 spells CASSSGGSAYNEQFF. The CDR3 coding sequence is TGTGCCAGCAGCTCAGGCGGGAGCGCCTACAATGAGCAGTTCTTC.